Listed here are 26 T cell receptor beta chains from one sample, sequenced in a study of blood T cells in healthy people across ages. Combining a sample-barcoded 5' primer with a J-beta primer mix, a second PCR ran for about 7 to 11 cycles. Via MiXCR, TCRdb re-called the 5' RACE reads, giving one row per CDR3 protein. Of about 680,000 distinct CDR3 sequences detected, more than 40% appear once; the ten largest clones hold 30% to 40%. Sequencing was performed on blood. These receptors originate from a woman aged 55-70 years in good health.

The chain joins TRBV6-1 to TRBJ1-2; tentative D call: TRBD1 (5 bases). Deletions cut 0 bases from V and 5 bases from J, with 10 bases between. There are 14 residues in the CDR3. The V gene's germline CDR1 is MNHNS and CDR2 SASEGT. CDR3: CASSEAVGGYGYTF. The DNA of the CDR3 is TGTGCCAGCAGTGAAGCCGTGGGGGGATATGGCTACACCTTC.

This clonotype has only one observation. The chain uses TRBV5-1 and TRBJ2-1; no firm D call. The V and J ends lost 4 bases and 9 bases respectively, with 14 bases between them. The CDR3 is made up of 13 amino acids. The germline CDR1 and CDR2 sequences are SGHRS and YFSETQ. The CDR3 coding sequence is TGCGCCAGCAGCCTAAACCTGTACGGTGAGCAGTTCTTC. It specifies CASSLNLYGEQFF.

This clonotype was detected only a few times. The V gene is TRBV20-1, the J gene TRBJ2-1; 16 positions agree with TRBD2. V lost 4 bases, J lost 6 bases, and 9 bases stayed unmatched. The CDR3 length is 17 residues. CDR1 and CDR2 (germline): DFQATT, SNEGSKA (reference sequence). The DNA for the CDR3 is TGCAGTGCTACCCTGGGACTAGCGGGAGGGTTCACCAATGAGCAGTTCTTC. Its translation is CSATLGLAGGFTNEQFF.

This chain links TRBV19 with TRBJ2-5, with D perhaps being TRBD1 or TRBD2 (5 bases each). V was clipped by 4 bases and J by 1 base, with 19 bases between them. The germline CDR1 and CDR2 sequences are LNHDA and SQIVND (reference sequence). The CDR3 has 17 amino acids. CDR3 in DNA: TGTGCCAGTAGTACTAACAAGAAGGGACCCTTCCAAGAGACCCAGTACTTC. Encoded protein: CASSTNKKGPFQETQYF.

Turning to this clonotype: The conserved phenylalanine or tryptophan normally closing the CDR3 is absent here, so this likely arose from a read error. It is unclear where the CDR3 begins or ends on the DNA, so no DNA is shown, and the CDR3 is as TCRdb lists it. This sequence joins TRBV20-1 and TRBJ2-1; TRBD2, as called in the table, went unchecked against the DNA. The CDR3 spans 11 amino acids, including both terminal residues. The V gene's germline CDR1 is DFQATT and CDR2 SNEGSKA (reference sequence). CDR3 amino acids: CSAESNSGRKL.

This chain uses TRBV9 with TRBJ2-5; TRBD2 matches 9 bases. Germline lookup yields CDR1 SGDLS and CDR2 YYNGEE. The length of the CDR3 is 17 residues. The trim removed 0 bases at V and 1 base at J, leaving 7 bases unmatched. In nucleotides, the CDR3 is TGTGCCAGCAGCGTAGGGACTAGCGTTACATTCCAAGAGACCCAGTACTTC. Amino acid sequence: CASSVGTSVTFQETQYF.

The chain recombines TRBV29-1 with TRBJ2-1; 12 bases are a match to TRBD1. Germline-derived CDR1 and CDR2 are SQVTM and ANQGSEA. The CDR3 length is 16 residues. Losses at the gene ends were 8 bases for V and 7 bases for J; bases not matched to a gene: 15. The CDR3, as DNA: TGCAGCTCCAGGGGGTCGGGACAGGGGGCGCGGAATGAGCAGTTCTTC. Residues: CSSRGSGQGARNEQFF.

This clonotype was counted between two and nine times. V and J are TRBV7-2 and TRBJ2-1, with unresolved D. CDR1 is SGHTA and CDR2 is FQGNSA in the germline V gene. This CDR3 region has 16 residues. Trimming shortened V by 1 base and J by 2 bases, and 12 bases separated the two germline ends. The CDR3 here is CASSLVPSIAYNEQFF. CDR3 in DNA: TGTGCCAGCAGCTTAGTTCCGAGTATCGCCTACAATGAGCAGTTCTTC.

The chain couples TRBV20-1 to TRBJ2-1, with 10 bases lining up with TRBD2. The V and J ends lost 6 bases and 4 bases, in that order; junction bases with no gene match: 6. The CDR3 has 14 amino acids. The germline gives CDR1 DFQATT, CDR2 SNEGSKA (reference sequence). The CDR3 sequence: CSAITSGVYNEQFF. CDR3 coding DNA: TGCAGTGCAATAACTAGCGGGGTATACAATGAGCAGTTCTTC.

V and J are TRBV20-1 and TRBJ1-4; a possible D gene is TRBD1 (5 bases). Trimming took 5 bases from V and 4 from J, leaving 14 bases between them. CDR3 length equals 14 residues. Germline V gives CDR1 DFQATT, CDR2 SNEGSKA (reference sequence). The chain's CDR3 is CSADRGRINEKLFF. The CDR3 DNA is TGCAGTGCTGATAGGGGCCGGATTAATGAAAAACTGTTTTTT.

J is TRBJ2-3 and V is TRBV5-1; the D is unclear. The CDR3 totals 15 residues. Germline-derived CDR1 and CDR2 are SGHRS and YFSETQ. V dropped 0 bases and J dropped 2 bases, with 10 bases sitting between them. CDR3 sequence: CASSLDAANTDTQYF. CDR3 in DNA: TGCGCCAGCAGCTTGGATGCGGCGAACACAGATACGCAGTATTTT.

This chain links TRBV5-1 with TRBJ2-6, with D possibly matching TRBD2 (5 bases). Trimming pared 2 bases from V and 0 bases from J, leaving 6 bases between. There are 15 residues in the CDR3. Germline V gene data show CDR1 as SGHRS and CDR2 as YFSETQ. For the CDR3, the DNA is TGCGCCAGCAGCTTCGGACTCTCTGGGGCCAACGTCCTGACTTTC. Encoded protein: CASSFGLSGANVLTF.

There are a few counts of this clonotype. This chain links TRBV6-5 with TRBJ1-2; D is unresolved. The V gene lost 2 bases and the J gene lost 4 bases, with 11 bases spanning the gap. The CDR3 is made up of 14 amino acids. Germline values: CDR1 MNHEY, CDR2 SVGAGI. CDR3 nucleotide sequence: TGTGCCAGCAGTTACGATCCAGAAGCCTATGGCTACACCTTC. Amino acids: CASSYDPEAYGYTF.

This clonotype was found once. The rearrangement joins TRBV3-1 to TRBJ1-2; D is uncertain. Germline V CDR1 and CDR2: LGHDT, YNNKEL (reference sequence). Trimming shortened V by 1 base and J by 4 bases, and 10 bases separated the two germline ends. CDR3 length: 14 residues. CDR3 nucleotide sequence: TGTGCCAGCAGCCAAGCGGGCAGCCTCTATGGCTACACCTTC. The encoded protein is CASSQAGSLYGYTF. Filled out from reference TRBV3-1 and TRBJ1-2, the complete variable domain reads DTAVSQTPKYLVTQMGNDKSIKCEQNLGHDTMYWYKQDSKKFLKIMFSYNNKELIINETVPNRFSPKSPDKAHLNLHINSLELGDSAVYFCASSQAGSLYGYTFGSGTRLTVV.

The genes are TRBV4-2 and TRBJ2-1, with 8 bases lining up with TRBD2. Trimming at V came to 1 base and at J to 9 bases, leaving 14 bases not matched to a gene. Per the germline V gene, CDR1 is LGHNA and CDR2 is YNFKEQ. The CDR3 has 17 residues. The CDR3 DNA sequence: TGTGCCAGCAGCCAAGGACCCCGAGCGGGAGCCTTGGGTGAGCAGTTCTTC. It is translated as CASSQGPRAGALGEQFF.

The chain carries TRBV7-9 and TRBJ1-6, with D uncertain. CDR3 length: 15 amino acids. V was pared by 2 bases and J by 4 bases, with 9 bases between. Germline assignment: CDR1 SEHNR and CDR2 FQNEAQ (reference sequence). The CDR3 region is CASSLSPDYNSPLHF. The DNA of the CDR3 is TGTGCCAGCAGCTTAAGTCCGGATTATAATTCACCCCTCCACTTT. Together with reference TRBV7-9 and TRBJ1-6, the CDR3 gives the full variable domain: DTGVSQNPRHKITKRGQNVTFRCDPISEHNRLYWYRQTLGQGPEFLTYFQNEAQLEKSRLLSDRFSAERPKGSFSTLEIQRTEQGDSAMYLCASSLSPDYNSPLHFGNGTRLTVT.

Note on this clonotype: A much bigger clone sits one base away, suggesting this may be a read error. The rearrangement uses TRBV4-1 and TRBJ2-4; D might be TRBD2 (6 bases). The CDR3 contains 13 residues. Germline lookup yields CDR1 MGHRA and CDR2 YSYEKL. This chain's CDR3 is CASGQEEGNIQYF. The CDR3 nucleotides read TGCGCCAGCGGCCAAGAGGAGGGGAACATTCAGTACTTC.

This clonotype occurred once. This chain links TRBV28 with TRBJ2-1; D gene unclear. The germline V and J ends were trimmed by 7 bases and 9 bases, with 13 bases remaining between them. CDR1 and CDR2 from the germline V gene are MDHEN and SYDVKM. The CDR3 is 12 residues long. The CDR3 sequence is CASKLGSGEQFF. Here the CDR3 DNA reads TGTGCCAGCAAGCTAGGGTCGGGTGAGCAGTTCTTC. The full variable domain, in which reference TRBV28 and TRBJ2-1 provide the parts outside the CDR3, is DVKVTQSSRYLVKRTGEKVFLECVQDMDHENMFWYRQDPGLGLRLIYFSYDVKMKEKGDIPEGYSVSREKKERFSLILESASTNQTSMYLCASKLGSGEQFFGPGTRLTVL.

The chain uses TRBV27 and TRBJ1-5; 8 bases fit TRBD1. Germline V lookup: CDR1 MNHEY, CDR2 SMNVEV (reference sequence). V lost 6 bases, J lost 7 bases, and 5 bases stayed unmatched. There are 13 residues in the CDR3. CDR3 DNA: TGTGCCAGCAGGCCACAGGGGGGGCAGCCCCAGCATTTT. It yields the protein CASRPQGGQPQHF.

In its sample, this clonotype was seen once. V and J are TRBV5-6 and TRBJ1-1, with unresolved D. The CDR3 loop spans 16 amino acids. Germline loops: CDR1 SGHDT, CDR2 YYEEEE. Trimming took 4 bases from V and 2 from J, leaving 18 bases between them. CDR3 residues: CASSLDPRTFNTEAFF. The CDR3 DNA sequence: TGTGCCAGCAGCCTGGACCCCCGGACCTTCAACACTGAAGCTTTCTTT.

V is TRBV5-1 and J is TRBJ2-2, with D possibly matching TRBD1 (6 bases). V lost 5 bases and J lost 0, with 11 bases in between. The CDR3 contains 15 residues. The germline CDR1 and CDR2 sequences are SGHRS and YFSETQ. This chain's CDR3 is CASSKGHANTGELFF. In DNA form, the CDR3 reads TGCGCCAGCAGTAAGGGACACGCGAACACCGGGGAGCTGTTTTTT.

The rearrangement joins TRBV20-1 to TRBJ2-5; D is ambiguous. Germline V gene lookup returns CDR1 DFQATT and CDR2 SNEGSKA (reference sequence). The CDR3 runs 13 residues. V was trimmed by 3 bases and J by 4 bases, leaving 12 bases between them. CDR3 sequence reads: CSARAGALETQYF. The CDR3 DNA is TGCAGTGCTAGGGCTGGCGCATTAGAGACCCAGTACTTC.

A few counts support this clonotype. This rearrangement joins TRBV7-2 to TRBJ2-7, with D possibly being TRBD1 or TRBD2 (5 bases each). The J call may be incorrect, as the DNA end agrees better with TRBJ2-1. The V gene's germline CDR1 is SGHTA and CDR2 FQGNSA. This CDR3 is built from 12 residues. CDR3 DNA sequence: TGTGCCAGCAGCGGACTGGGGGATGAGCAGTTCTTC. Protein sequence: CASSGLGDEQFF.

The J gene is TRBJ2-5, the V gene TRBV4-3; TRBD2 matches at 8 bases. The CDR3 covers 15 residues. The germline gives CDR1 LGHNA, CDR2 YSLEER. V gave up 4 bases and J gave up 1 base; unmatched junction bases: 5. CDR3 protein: CASSRLLAVQETQYF. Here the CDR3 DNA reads TGCGCCAGCAGCCGACTACTAGCGGTCCAAGAGACCCAGTACTTC.

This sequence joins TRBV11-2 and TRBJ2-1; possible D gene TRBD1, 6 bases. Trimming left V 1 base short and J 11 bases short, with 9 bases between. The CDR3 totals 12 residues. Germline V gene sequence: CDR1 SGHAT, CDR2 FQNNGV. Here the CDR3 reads CASSLAGVKQFF. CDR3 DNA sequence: TGTGCCAGCAGCTTAGCAGGGGTGAAGCAGTTCTTC.

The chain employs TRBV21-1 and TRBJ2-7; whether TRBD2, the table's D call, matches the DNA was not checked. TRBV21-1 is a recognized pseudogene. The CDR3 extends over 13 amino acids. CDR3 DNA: TGTGCCAGGCGGACTAGCGGGAACTACGAGCAGTACTTC. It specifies CARRTSGNYEQYF.